The 23 T cell receptor beta chains given below trace back to one sample, sequenced in a study of cytomegalovirus exposure and HLA in healthy donors. The PCR used 60 Vbeta and 13 Jbeta primers. Profiled with immunoSEQ multiplex PCR; TCRdb holds only in-frame clones, not every one. The sample has under 200,000 clones; about two thirds are singletons. Sequencing input: PBMCs. These receptors were obtained from a woman aged 18 to 35 in good health and CMV-seropositive.

In its sample, this clone was seen once. Written as DNA, the CDR3 is TGTGCCAGCAGCTCTTTTTCTTCTGGGGCCAACGTCCTGACTTTC. Its protein is CASSSFSSGANVLTF. The rearrangement links TRBV11-1 to TRBJ2-6, with no clear D. V was pared by 4 bases and J by 1 base, with 8 bases between. Germline V gene lookup returns CDR1 SGHAT and CDR2 FQDESV (reference sequence). The CDR3 extends over 15 amino acids.

The chain employs TRBV30 and TRBJ1-1, with D possibly matching TRBD1 (5 bases). V was trimmed by 4 bases and J by 1 base, leaving 7 bases between them. This CDR3 has 12 amino acids. Per the germline V gene, CDR1 is GTSNPN and CDR2 is SVGIG (reference sequence). Here the CDR3 DNA reads TGTGCCTGGACAGGGCAGAACACTGAAGCTTTCTTT. Residues: CAWTGQNTEAFF.

V gene TRBV4-2 combines with J gene TRBJ2-4; 9 bases map to TRBD1. The CDR3 spans 16 residues. The V gene end was trimmed by 2 bases and the J gene end by 2 bases; junction bases not matched to a gene: 4. Germline CDR1 LGHNA, CDR2 YNFKEQ. CDR3 protein: CASSQPGTGTKNIQYF. CDR3 DNA: TGTGCCAGCAGCCAACCCGGGACAGGGACCAAAAACATTCAGTACTTC.

The chain carries TRBV18 and TRBJ2-1, with TRBD1 as a possible D gene (5 bases). The CDR3 has 15 amino acids. CDR1 is KGHSH and CDR2 is LQKENI in the germline V gene. V was pared by 2 bases and J by 0 bases, with 8 bases between. CDR3 region: CASSPGQSSYNEQFF. CDR3 bases: TGTGCCAGCTCACCAGGACAAAGCTCCTACAATGAGCAGTTCTTC.

The V call is TRBV5-4, the J call TRBJ2-7, with TRBD1 identical over 7 bases. Germline V gene lookup returns CDR1 SGHNT and CDR2 YYREEE (reference sequence). V shed 4 bases and J 0 bases; nucleotides not matched to a gene: 7. This CDR3 contains 15 residues. This CDR3 reads CASSKEDRSSYEQYF. In DNA, the CDR3 is TGTGCCAGCAGCAAGGAGGACAGGAGCTCCTACGAGCAGTACTTC.

This chain uses TRBV5-1 with TRBJ2-1; no reliable D call. The germline V and J ends were trimmed by 0 bases and 4 bases, with 5 bases remaining between them. Per germline, CDR1 SGHRS and CDR2 YFSETQ. This CDR3 is built from 13 residues. CDR3: CASSLANYNEQFF. DNA of the CDR3: TGCGCCAGCAGCTTGGCCAATTACAATGAGCAGTTCTTC.

The J gene is TRBJ1-1, the V gene TRBV19; TRBD1 is a possible D gene (6 bases). The germline CDR1 and CDR2 sequences are LNHDA and SQIVND (reference sequence). This CDR3 contains 15 residues. V was pared by 5 bases and J by 3 bases, with 16 bases between. CDR3 in DNA: TGTGCCAGTAGTGGCTTTGGGGGCACGCACACTGAAGCTTTCTTT. It yields the protein CASSGFGGTHTEAFF.

This clone came up a few times. This rearrangement joins TRBV5-1 to TRBJ2-5; D is possibly TRBD2 (6 bases). The DNA end favors TRBJ2-7, so the J call may be wrong. Germline lookup yields CDR1 SGHRS and CDR2 YFSETQ. The CDR3 extends over 11 amino acids. The CDR3 DNA follows: TGCGCCAGCAGCTGGGGGGACGAGCAGTACTTC. The encoded protein is CASSWGDEQYF.

This clone was seen a handful of times. The chain employs TRBV5-1 and TRBJ2-1; the match to TRBD1 covers 7 bases. The V segment lost 4 bases and the J segment 7 bases; nucleotides outside the gene matches: 8. The germline V gene encodes CDR1 SGHRS and CDR2 YFSETQ. The CDR3 consists of 14 residues. The CDR3 region is CASSQIDRVNEQFF. In nucleotides, the CDR3 is TGCGCCAGCAGCCAAATTGACAGGGTGAATGAGCAGTTCTTC. Looking up the rest from reference TRBV5-1 and TRBJ2-1 gives the full variable domain: KAGVTQTPRYLIKTRGQQVTLSCSPISGHRSVSWYQQTPGQGLQFLFEYFSETQRNKGNFPGRFSGRQFSNSRSEMNVSTLELGDSALYLCASSQIDRVNEQFFGPGTRLTVL.

The chain has TRBV9 and TRBJ1-4, with TRBD1 matching over 9 bases. This CDR3 contains 15 residues. Looked up from germline, CDR1 is SGDLS and CDR2 is YYNGEE. J was trimmed by 6 bases and V by 5 bases; bases with no gene match: 8. The CDR3 is CASSEWTGAHEKLFF. DNA for the CDR3: TGTGCCAGCAGTGAGTGGACAGGGGCCCATGAAAAACTGTTTTTT.

This clone has only a few counts. The rearrangement joins TRBV14 to TRBJ2-5; D perhaps matches TRBD2 (6 bases). Germline CDR1 SGHDN, CDR2 FVKESK. The length of the CDR3 is 15 residues. Trimming removed 3 bases from V and 4 bases from J, with 15 bases in between. CDR3 in amino acids: CASSQTGAGLETQYF. Here the CDR3 DNA reads TGTGCCAGCAGCCAGACGGGAGCGGGCTTAGAGACCCAGTACTTC.

V usage is TRBV5-6 and J usage is TRBJ1-5; maybe TRBD1 (5 bases). V lost 3 bases and J 4 bases, leaving 14 bases between the germline ends. The CDR3 spans 15 residues. Germline CDR1 SGHDT, CDR2 YYEEEE. The CDR3 coding sequence is TGTGCCAGCAGCTCATTCAGTGGGGGGAATCAGCCCCAGCATTTT. It encodes CASSSFSGGNQPQHF.

V gene TRBV10-3 combines with J gene TRBJ2-7; D remains unclear. From germline, CDR1 is ENHRY and CDR2 SYGVKD. The ends were cut back, 4 bases at V and 5 bases at J, with 18 bases in the middle. The CDR3 is 15 amino acids. The CDR3 DNA sequence: TGTGCCATCAGTGGGCGTAGTCGGTCTAGTAACGAGCAGTACTTC. It encodes CAISGRSRSSNEQYF.

The V gene is TRBV19, the J gene TRBJ2-7, with 9 bases lining up with TRBD2. Germline V lookup: CDR1 LNHDA, CDR2 SQIVND (reference sequence). This CDR3 has 15 amino acids. Germline trimming cut 5 bases from V and 7 bases from J; bases unmatched to any gene: 12. The CDR3 loop is CASSLIAGAYGEQYF. The CDR3, as DNA: TGTGCCAGTAGTTTGATAGCGGGGGCCTACGGGGAGCAGTACTTC. Complete variable domain (other parts from reference TRBV19 and TRBJ2-7): DGGITQSPKYLFRKEGQNVTLSCEQNLNHDAMYWYRQDPGQGLRLIYYSQIVNDFQKGDIAEGYSVSREKKESFPLTVTSAQKNPTAFYLCASSLIAGAYGEQYFGPGTRLTVT.

The V call is TRBV2, the J call TRBJ1-1, with 9 bases lining up with TRBD1. V lost 4 bases to trimming and J lost 6 bases; unmatched junction nucleotides: 6. This CDR3 contains 14 residues. The germline V gene encodes CDR1 SNHLY and CDR2 FYNNEI. CDR3 region: CASSGDRASPEAFF. The CDR3 DNA is TGTGCCAGCAGTGGGGACAGGGCAAGTCCTGAAGCTTTCTTT.

The table lists this clone with a few counts. V and J are TRBV6-5 and TRBJ2-1; D is ambiguous. Trimming stripped 0 bases from V and 3 bases from J, with 3 bases between. The CDR3 is 13 residues long. The germline CDR1 and CDR2 sequences are MNHEY and SVGAGI. The CDR3: CASSYSSYNEQFF. For the CDR3, the DNA is TGTGCCAGCAGTTACTCCAGCTACAATGAGCAGTTCTTC.

This chain links TRBV6-5 with TRBJ2-5, with 8 bases lining up with TRBD1. The CDR3 extends over 15 amino acids. Unmatched junction bases numbered 10, after V lost 5 bases and J lost 5 bases. Germline V lookup: CDR1 MNHEY, CDR2 SVGAGI. This chain's CDR3 is CASSLGQGRWETQYF. The CDR3 region has the DNA TGTGCCAGCAGTCTAGGACAGGGTAGATGGGAGACCCAGTACTTC.

This rearrangement joins TRBV4-3 to TRBJ1-1, with D maybe TRBD1 (5 bases). Trimming removed 0 bases at V and 3 bases at J, with 14 bases between. The CDR3 runs to 16 residues. Germline values: CDR1 LGHNA, CDR2 YSLEER. The CDR3, as DNA: TGCGCCAGCAGCCAAGAGGGCGCAGGGAGGTACACTGAAGCTTTCTTT. The encoded protein is CASSQEGAGRYTEAFF.

In its sample, this clone was seen a few times. The chain has TRBV6-1 and TRBJ2-7, with 11 bases aligning to TRBD1. The J segment lost 3 bases and the V segment lost 6 bases, leaving 1 base of the junction unmatched. From germline, CDR1 is MNHNS and CDR2 SASEGT. The CDR3 is 13 amino acids. CDR3 nucleotides: TGTGCCAGCAGGGGGACAGGGGGCTACGAGCAGTACTTC. It encodes CASRGTGGYEQYF.

In its sample, this clone was seen once. The chain joins TRBV9 to TRBJ2-7, with a possible D match to TRBD2 (5 bases). The CDR3 has 15 residues. The germline gives CDR1 SGDLS, CDR2 YYNGEE. The V gene lost 3 bases and the J gene lost 2 bases, with 15 bases spanning the gap. CDR3 loop: CASSGAVDRPYEQYF. CDR3 nucleotide sequence: TGTGCCAGCAGCGGAGCGGTAGACCGCCCCTACGAGCAGTACTTC.

V gene TRBV29-1 combines with J gene TRBJ2-7, with D possibly TRBD1 on 5 matching bases. Germline CDR1 reads SQVTM; CDR2 reads ANQGSEA. This CDR3 is 13 amino acids long. V gave up 4 bases and J gave up 1 base, with 11 bases separating them. CDR3 bases: TGCAGCGTTGGACAGTTAGGATCCTACGAGCAGTACTTC. It yields the protein CSVGQLGSYEQYF.

The V call is TRBV6-1, the J call TRBJ2-1; TRBD2 aligns across 11 bases. The CDR3 consists of 15 residues. Germline V gene lookup returns CDR1 MNHNS and CDR2 SASEGT. The V gene end was trimmed by 6 bases and the J gene end by 9 bases; junction bases not matched to a gene: 10. Written as DNA, the CDR3 is TGTGCCAGCAGGGACTGGGGACTAGCGGTGGGTGAGCAGTTCTTC. This codes for CASRDWGLAVGEQFF.

The V gene is TRBV14, the J gene TRBJ1-6; D is perhaps TRBD1 (5 bases). CDR1 and CDR2 from the germline V gene are SGHDN and FVKESK. The CDR3 loop spans 14 amino acids. V shed 3 bases and J shed 8 bases, with 11 bases lying between them. Here the CDR3 DNA reads TGTGCCAGCAGCCACCCAGGGTGGGATTCACCCCTCCACTTT. Translation gives CASSHPGWDSPLHF. Complete variable domain (other parts from reference TRBV14 and TRBJ1-6): EAGVTQFPSHSVIEKGQTVTLRCDPISGHDNLYWYRRVMGKEIKFLLHFVKESKQDESGMPNNRFLAERTGGTYSTLKVQPAELEDSGVYFCASSHPGWDSPLHFGNGTRLTVT.